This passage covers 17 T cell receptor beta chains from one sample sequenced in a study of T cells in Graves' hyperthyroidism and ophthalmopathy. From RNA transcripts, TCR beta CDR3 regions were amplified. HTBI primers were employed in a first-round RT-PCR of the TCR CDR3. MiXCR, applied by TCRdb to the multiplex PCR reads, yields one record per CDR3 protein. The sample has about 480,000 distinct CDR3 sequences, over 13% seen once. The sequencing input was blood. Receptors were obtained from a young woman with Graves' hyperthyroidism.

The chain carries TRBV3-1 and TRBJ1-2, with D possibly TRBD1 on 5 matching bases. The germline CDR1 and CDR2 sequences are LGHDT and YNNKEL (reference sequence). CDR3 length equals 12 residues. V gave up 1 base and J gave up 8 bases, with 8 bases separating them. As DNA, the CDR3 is TGTGCCAGCAGCCAAGGACAGAGAGGCTACACCTTC. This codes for CASSQGQRGYTF. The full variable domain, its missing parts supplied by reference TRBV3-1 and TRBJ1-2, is DTAVSQTPKYLVTQMGNDKSIKCEQNLGHDTMYWYKQDSKKFLKIMFSYNNKELIINETVPNRFSPKSPDKAHLNLHINSLELGDSAVYFCASSQGQRGYTFGSGTRLTVV.

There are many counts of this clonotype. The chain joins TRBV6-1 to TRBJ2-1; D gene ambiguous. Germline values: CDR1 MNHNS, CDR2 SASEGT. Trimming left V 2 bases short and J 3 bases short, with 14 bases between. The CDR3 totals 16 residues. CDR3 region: CASSESGLKSYNEQFF. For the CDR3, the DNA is TGTGCCAGCAGTGAAAGTGGTCTGAAGAGCTACAATGAGCAGTTCTTC.

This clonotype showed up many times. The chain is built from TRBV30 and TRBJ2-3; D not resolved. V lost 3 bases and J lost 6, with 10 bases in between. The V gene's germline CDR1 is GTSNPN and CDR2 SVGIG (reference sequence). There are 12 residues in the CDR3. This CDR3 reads CAWSSLLDTQYF. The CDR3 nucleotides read TGTGCCTGGAGCTCCCTGCTGGATACGCAGTATTTT.

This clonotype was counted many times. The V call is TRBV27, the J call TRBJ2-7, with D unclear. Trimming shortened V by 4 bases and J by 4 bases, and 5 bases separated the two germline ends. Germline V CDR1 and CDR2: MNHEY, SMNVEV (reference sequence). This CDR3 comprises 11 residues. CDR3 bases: TGTGCCAGCAGTTCCCCGTACGAGCAGTACTTC. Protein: CASSSPYEQYF.

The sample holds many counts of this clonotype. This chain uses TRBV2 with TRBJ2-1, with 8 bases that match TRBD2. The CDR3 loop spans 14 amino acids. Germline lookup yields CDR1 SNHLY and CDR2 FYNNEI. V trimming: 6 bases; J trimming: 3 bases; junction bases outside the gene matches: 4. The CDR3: CASRSGGIYNEQFF. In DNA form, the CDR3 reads TGTGCCAGCAGGAGCGGGGGAATCTACAATGAGCAGTTCTTC.

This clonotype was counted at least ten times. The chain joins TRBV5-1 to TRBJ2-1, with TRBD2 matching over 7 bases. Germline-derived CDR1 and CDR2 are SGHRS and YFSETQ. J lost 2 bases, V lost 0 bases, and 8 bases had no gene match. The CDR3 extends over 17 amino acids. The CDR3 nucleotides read TGCGCCAGCAGCTTGGCGGGAGGAGGAAAGCCCTACAATGAGCAGTTCTTC. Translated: CASSLAGGGKPYNEQFF.

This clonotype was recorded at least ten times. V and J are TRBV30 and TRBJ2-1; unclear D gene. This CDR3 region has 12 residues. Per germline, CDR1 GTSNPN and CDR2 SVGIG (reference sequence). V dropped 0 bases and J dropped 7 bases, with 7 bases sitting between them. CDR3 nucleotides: TGTGCCTGGAGTGTATCCGTGAATGAGCAGTTCTTC. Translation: CAWSVSVNEQFF.

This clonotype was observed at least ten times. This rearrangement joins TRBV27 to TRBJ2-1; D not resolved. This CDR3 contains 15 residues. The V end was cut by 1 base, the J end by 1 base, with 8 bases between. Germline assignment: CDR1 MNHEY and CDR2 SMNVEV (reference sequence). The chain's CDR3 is CASSLFLESYNEQFF. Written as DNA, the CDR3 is TGTGCCAGCAGTTTATTTTTGGAGTCCTACAATGAGCAGTTCTTC.

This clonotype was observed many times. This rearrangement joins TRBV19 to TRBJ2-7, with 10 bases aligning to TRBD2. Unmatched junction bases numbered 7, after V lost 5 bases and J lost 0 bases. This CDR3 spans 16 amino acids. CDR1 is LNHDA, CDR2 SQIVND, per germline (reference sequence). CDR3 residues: CASSPGLADISYEQYF. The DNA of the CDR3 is TGTGCCAGTAGTCCAGGACTAGCGGATATCTCCTACGAGCAGTACTTC.

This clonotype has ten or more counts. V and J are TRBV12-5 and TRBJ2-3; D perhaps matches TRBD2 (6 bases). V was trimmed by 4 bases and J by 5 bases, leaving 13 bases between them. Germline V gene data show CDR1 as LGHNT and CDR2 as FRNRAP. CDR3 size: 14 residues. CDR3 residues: CASGSGGTGDTQYF. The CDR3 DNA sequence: TGTGCTAGTGGTTCGGGCGGGACGGGAGATACGCAGTATTTT.

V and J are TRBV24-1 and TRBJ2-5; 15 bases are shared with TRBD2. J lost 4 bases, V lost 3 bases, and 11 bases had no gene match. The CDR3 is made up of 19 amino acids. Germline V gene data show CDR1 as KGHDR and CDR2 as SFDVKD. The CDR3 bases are TGTGCCACCAGTGATCAGAGGACTAGCGGGAGGGCCCGGGGAGAGACCCAGTACTTC. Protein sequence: CATSDQRTSGRARGETQYF.

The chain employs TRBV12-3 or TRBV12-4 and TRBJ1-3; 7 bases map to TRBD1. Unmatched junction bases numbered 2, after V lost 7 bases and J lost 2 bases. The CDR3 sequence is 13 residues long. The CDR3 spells CASKQGAGNTIYF. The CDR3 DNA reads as TGTGCCAGCAAGCAGGGGGCTGGAAACACCATATATTTT.

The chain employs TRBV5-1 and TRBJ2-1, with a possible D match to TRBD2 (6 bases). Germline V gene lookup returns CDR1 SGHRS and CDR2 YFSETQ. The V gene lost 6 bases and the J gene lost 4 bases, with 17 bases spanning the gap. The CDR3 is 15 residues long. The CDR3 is CASTRVASEYNEQFF. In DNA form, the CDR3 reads TGCGCCAGCACCAGGGTAGCTAGCGAATACAATGAGCAGTTCTTC.

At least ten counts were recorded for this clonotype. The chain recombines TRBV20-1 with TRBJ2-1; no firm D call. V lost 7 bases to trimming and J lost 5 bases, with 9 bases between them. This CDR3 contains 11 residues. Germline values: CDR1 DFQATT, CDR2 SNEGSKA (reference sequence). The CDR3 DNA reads TGCAGTGTCATTCCGGACAATGAGCAGTTCTTC. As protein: CSVIPDNEQFF.

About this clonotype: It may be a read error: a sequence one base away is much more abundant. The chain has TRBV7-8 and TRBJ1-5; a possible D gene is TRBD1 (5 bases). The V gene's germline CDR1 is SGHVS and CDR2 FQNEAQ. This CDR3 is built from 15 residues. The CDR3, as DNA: TGTGACAGCAGCTTTCGCGACAGAGTCAATCAGCCCCAGCATTTT. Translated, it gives CDSSFRDRVNQPQHF.

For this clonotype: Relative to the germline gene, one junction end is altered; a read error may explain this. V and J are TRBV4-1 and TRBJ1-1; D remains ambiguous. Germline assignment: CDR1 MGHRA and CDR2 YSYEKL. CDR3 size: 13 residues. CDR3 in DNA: TGCGCCAGCAGCCAACGAATGAACACTGAAGCTCTCTTT. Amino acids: CASSQRMNTEALF.

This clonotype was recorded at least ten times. The CDR3 sequence is CASRGQGTQPQHF. CDR3 nucleotide sequence: TGTGCCAGCAGGGGACAGGGAACTCAGCCCCAGCATTTT. J is TRBJ1-5 and V is TRBV2; TRBD1 matches at 9 bases. Losses at the gene ends were 6 bases for V and 6 bases for J; bases not matched to a gene: 3. In germline, CDR1 is SNHLY, CDR2 FYNNEI. The CDR3 extends over 13 amino acids. The whole variable domain, remainder taken from reference TRBV2 and TRBJ1-5, is EPEVTQTPSHQVTQMGQEVILRCVPISNHLYFYWYRQILGQKVEFLVSFYNNEISEKSEIFDDQFSVERPDGSNFTLKIRSTKLEDSAMYFCASRGQGTQPQHFGDGTRLSIL.